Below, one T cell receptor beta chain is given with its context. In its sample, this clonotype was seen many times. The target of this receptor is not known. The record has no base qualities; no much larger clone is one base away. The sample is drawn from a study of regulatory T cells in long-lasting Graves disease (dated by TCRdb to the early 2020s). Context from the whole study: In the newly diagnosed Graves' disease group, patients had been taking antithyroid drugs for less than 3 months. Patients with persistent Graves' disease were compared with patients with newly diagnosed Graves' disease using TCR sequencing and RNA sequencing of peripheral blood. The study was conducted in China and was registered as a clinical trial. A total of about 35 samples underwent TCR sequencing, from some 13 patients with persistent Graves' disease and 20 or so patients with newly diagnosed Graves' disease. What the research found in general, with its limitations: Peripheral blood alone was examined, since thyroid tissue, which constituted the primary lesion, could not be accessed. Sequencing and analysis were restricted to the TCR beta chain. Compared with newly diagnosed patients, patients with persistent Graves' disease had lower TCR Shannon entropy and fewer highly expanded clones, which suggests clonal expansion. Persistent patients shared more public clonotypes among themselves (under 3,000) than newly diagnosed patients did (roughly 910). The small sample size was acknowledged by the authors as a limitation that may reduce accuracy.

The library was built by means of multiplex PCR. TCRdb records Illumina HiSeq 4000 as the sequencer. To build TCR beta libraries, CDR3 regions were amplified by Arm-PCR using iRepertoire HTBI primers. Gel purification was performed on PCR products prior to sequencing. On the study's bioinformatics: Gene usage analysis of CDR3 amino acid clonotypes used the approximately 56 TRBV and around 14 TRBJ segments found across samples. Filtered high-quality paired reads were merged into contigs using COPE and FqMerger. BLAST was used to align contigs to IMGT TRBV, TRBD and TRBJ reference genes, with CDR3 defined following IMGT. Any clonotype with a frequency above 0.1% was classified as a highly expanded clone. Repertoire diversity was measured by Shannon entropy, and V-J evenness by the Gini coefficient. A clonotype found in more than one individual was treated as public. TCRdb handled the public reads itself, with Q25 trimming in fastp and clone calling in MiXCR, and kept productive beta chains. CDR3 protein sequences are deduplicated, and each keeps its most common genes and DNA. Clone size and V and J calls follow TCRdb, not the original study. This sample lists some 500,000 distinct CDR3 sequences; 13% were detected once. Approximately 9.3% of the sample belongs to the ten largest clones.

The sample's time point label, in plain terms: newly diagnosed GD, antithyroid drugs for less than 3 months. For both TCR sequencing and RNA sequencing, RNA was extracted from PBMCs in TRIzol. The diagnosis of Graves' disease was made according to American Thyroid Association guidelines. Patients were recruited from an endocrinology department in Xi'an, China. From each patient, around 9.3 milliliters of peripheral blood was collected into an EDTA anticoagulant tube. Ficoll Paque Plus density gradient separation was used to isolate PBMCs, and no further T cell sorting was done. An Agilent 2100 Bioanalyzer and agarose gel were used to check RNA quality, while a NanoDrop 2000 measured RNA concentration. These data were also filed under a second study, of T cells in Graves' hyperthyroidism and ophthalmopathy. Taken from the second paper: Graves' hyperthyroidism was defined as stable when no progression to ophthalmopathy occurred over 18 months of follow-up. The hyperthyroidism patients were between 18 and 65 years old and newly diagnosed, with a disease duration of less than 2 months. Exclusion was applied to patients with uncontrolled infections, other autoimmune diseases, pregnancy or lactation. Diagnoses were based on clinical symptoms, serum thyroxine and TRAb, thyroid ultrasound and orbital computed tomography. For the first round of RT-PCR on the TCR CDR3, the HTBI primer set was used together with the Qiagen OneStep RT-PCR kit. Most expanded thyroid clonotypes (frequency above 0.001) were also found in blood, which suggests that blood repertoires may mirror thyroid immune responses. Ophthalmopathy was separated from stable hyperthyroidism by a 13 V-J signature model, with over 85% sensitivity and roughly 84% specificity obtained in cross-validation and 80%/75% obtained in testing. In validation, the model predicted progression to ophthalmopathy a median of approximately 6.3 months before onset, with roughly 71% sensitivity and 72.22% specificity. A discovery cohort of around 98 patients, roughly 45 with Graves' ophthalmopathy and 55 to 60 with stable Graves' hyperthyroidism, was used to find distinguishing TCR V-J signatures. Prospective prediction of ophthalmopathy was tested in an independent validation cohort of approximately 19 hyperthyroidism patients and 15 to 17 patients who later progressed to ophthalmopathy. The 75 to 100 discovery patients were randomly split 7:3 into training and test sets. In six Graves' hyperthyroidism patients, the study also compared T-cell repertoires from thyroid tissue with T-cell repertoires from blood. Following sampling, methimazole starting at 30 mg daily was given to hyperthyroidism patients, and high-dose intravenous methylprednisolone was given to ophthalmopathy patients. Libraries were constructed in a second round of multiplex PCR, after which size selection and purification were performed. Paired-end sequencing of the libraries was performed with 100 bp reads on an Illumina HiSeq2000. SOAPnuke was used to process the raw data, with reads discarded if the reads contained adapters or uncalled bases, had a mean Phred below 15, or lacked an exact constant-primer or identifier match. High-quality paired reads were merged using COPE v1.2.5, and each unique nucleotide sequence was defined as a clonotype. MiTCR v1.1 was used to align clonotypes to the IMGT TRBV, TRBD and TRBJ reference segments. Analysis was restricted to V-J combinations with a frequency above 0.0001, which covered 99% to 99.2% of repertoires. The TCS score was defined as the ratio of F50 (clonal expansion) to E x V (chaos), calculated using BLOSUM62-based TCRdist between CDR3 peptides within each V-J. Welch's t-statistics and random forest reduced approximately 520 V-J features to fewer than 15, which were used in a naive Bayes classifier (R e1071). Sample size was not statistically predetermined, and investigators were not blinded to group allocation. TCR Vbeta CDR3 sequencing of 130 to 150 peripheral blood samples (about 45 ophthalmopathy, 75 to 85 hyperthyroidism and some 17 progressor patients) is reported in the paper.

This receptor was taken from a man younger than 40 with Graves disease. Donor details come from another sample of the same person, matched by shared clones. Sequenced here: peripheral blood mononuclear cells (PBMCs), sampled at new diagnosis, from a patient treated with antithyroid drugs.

The CDR3 region reads CASSLGGGFAELFF. The DNA sequence reads TGTGCCAGCAGCTTAGGTGGAGGGTTTGCAGAACTGTTTTTT. The chain employs TRBV13 and TRBJ1-4, with an unclear D gene assignment. A distance of 14 bases separates the germline ends of V and J, which lose 0 bases and 12 bases respectively. Reading the germline V gene (reference sequence) gives CDR1 PRHDT and CDR2 FYEKMQ. The CDR3 goes from the cysteine to the phenylalanine over 14 residues. Only the CDR3 part of the read is kept: 42 bases, read in frame from the first base.